Presented here are 10 T cell receptor beta chains from one specimen sequenced in a study of cytomegalovirus exposure and HLA in healthy donors. 60 Vbeta and 13 Jbeta primers were used in PCR. Clones were read by immunoSEQ multiplex PCR, and TCRdb kept only the in-frame ones, dropping some. The sample shows about 130,000 clones, about 81% of them seen only once. Sequenced sample: PBMCs. These receptor sequences come from a woman aged 40 to 55 in good health and CMV-seropositive.

In this sample, this clone turned up a few times. CDR3 region: CASSHTGQSEAFF. The CDR3 DNA follows: TGTGCCAGCAGTCATACAGGGCAGAGTGAAGCTTTCTTT. The rearrangement joins TRBV6-6 to TRBJ1-1, with D perhaps TRBD1 (6 bases). Germline V CDR1 and CDR2: MNHNY, SVGAGI (reference sequence). The V end was cut by 5 bases, the J end by 7 bases, with 14 bases between. This CDR3 comprises 13 residues.

The rearrangement uses TRBV9 and TRBJ2-1; TRBD1 might be the D (5 bases). Trimming removed 0 bases from V and 5 bases from J, with 12 bases in between. The germline gives CDR1 SGDLS, CDR2 YYNGEE. The CDR3 loop spans 15 amino acids. CDR3 sequence: CASSVAVGVHNEQFF. The CDR3 DNA sequence: TGTGCCAGCAGCGTAGCGGTAGGGGTCCACAATGAGCAGTTCTTC.

V gene TRBV7-6 combines with J gene TRBJ1-6; D remains ambiguous. V was shortened by 0 bases and J by 5 bases, with 2 bases between the two germline ends. This CDR3 is 13 amino acids long. Germline loops: CDR1 SGHVS, CDR2 FNYEAQ. In DNA form, the CDR3 reads TGTGCCAGCAGCTTAGCCGATAATTCACCCCTCCACTTT. This sequence encodes CASSLADNSPLHF.

This rearrangement joins TRBV6-1 to TRBJ1-1, with 10 bases lining up with TRBD1. The CDR3 is 14 amino acids. The V gene end was trimmed by 8 bases and the J gene end by 0 bases; junction bases not matched to a gene: 3. From germline, CDR1 is MNHNS and CDR2 SASEGT. CDR3 sequence (DNA): TGTGCCAGCCAGGACAGGGGGATGAACACTGAAGCTTTCTTT. The encoded protein is CASQDRGMNTEAFF.

CDR3 coding DNA: TGTGCCAGCAGCCCTAGGAGGGCGACTAGCCCAGATACGCAGTATTTT. This codes for CASSPRRATSPDTQYF. V gene TRBV7-2 combines with J gene TRBJ2-3; 7 nucleotides align to TRBD2. Germline V gene sequence: CDR1 SGHTA, CDR2 FQGNSA. Germline trimming cut 5 bases from V and 4 bases from J; bases unmatched to any gene: 12. The CDR3 runs 16 residues. The complete variable domain, with remaining parts taken from reference TRBV7-2 and TRBJ2-3, reads GAGVSQSPSNKVTEKGKDVELRCDPISGHTALYWYRQSLGQGLEFLIYFQGNSAPDKSGLPSDRFSAERTGGSVSTLTIQRTQQEDSAVYLCASSPRRATSPDTQYFGPGTRLTVL.

This sequence joins TRBV5-1 and TRBJ2-7; 12 positions match TRBD2. V dropped 4 bases and J dropped 4; count of bases not matched to a gene: 6. Germline lookup yields CDR1 SGHRS and CDR2 YFSETQ. This CDR3 region has 15 residues. For the CDR3, the DNA is TGCGCCAGCAGCGTGACTAGCGGGAGTTCTTACGAGCAGTACTTC. As protein: CASSVTSGSSYEQYF.

The chain recombines TRBV19 with TRBJ2-2, with TRBD1 matching 10 bases. The CDR3 consists of 16 residues. The ends lost 7 bases at V and 3 bases at J; junction bases unmatched: 8. CDR1 and CDR2 (germline): LNHDA, SQIVND (reference sequence). This CDR3 is CASIPRTGGDTGELFF. DNA for the CDR3: TGTGCCAGTATCCCGCGGACAGGGGGAGACACCGGGGAGCTGTTTTTT.

This rearrangement joins TRBV14 to TRBJ2-7, with 8 bases lining up with TRBD2. The CDR3 contains 16 residues. The J segment lost 4 bases and the V segment lost 0 bases, leaving 8 bases of the junction unmatched. Germline-derived CDR1 and CDR2 are SGHDN and FVKESK. This CDR3 reads CASSQDPGGAAYEQYF. The DNA of the CDR3 is TGTGCCAGCAGCCAAGATCCGGGGGGGGCGGCTTACGAGCAGTACTTC.

The chain uses TRBV27 and TRBJ1-2, with D tentatively TRBD1 (6 bases). The CDR3 contains 12 residues. V gave up 8 bases and J gave up 4 bases, with 11 bases separating them. Germline CDR1 is MNHEY and CDR2 is SMNVEV (reference sequence). CDR3 loop: CASGGGSYGYTF. The DNA for the CDR3 is TGTGCCAGCGGGGGGGGCAGCTATGGCTACACCTTC.

V is TRBV11-2 and J is TRBJ1-5; D not resolved. Germline assignment: CDR1 SGHAT and CDR2 FQNNGV. The CDR3 totals 13 residues. The ends were cut back, 2 bases at V and 5 bases at J, with 7 bases in the middle. This CDR3 reads CASSLYGDQPQHF. The CDR3 nucleotides are TGTGCCAGCAGCTTATACGGAGATCAGCCCCAGCATTTT. Full variable domain (rest looked up from reference TRBV11-2 and TRBJ1-5): EAGVAQSPRYKIIEKRQSVAFWCNPISGHATLYWYQQILGQGPKLLIQFQNNGVVDDSQLPKDRFSAERLKGVDSTLKIQPAKLEDSAVYLCASSLYGDQPQHFGDGTRLSIL.